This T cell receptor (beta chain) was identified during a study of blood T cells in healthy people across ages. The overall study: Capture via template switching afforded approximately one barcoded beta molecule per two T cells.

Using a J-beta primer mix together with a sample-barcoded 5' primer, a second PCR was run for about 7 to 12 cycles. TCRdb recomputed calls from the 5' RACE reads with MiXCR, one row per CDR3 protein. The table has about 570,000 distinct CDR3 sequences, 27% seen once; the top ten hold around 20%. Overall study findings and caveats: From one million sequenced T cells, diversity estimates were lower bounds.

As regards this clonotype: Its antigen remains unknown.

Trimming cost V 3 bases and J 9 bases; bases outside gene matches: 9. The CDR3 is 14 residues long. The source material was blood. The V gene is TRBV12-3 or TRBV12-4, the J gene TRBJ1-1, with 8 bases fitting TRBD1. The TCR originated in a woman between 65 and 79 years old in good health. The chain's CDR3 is CASSFSFQGAKAFF. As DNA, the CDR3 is TGTGCCAGCAGTTTCAGTTTCCAGGGGGCGAAAGCTTTCTTT.